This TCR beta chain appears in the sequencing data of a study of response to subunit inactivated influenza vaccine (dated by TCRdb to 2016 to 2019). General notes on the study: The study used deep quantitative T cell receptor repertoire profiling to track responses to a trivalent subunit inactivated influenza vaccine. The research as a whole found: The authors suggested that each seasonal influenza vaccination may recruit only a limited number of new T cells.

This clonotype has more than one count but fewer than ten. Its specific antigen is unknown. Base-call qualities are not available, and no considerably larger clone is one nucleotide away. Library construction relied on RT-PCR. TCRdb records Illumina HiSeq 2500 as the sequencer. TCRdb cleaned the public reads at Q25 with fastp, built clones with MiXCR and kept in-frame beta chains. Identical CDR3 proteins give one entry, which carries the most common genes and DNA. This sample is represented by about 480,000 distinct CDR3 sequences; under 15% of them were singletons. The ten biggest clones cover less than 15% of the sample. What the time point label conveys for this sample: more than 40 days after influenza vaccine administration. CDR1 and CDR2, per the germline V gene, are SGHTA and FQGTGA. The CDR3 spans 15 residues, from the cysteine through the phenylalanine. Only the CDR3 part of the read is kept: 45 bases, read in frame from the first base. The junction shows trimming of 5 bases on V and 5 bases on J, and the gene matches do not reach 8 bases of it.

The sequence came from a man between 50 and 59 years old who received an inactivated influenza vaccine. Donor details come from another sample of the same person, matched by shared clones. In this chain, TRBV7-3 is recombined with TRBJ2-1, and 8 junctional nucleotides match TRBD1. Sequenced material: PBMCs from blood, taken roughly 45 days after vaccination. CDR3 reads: CASSSRTGPDNEQFF. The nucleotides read TGTGCCAGCAGCAGTCGGACAGGGCCGGACAATGAGCAGTTCTTC.